This TCR beta chain was sequenced in a study of blood T cell repertoires in COVID-19. Study background: In each case, the material was cDNA or gDNA derived from T cells, B-cell-depleted T cells, or PBMCs.

Libraries were prepared by immunoSEQ multiplex PCR; TCRdb keeps only in-frame clonotypes and omits some of them. The table lists 160,000 or so clones, 75% to 90% of them singletons. The ends were cut back, 3 bases at V and 0 bases at J, with 9 bases in the middle. This CDR3 spans 15 amino acids. CDR1 and CDR2 (germline): MGHRA, YSYEKL. The V call is TRBV4-1, the J call TRBJ1-3; D may be TRBD1 (5 bases). The origin of this receptor is a man aged 55-75 years with acute or convalescent COVID-19. Sequences were obtained from peripheral blood. CDR3: CASSQPGISGNTIYF. CDR3 coding DNA: TGCGCCAGCAGCCAGCCAGGGATCTCTGGAAACACCATATATTTT.